This record looks at one T cell receptor beta chain sequence and its context. The target antigen is unknown. Generated by immunoSEQ multiplex PCR, the TCRdb table keeps only in-frame clones and is missing some. The table shows about 120,000 clones, with around nine tenths occurring only once. This sample was taken from a study of T cell responses to AZD1222 COVID-19 vaccine. Study in general: Second-dose intervals near 4 or 12 weeks were combined.

Study-level results: Most donors were white British and more were female, and clonal diversity was possibly underestimated. Repertoire collection took place solely once the T cell response had peaked. Compared with day 0, the breadth and depth of the Spike-specific TCR repertoire rose significantly after two doses of AZD1222.

This material consisted of peripheral blood, taken on day 0 of AZD1222 vaccination. The sequence came from an adult in good health.

The CDR3: CATQGRSYNEQFF. The DNA for the CDR3 is TGTGCCACGCAAGGTCGGTCCTACAATGAGCAGTTCTTC. This rearrangement joins TRBV15 to TRBJ2-1; D is unresolved. CDR3 length: 13 amino acids. V dropped 9 bases and J dropped 1 base, with 10 bases sitting between them. Germline assignment: CDR1 LNHNV and CDR2 YYDKDF (reference sequence).